In this sample, the clone carrying this T cell receptor beta chain turned up a few times. Its antigen remains unknown. It was with a sample-barcoded 5' primer and a J-beta primer mix that a second PCR of roughly 6 to 12 cycles was run. In TCRdb, the 5' RACE reads were re-called with MiXCR into one record per CDR3 protein. Among 700,000 to 900,000 distinct CDR3 sequences, roughly 50% were seen once, and the ten largest hold roughly 40%. The germline V gene has CDR1 MDHEN and CDR2 SYDVKM. V shed 5 bases, J shed 4 bases, and the junction held 10 bases outside the gene matches. The CDR3 spans 16 residues. The data originate from a study of blood T cells in healthy people across ages. Whole-study findings and limits: Strong correlation existed between TCR beta diversity and naive T cell percentage. Older individuals had lower TCR beta diversity per million T cells (the decline was roughly linear).

Sample: blood. The TCR comes from an elderly man in good health. The rearrangement joins TRBV28 to TRBJ2-5, with 10 bases lining up with TRBD1. The CDR3 DNA reads as TGTGCCAGCAGTCCCCTAAGGGACAGGGGTTCAGAGACCCAGTACTTC. Translation: CASSPLRDRGSETQYF.